One sample yielded the 30 T cell receptor beta chains listed below, sequenced in a study of T-cell memory formation after mild COVID-19. TCRdb passed the 5' RACE reads through MiXCR, listing each CDR3 protein once. In the table there are around 500,000 distinct CDR3 sequences, 18% of which are singletons. Input material: PBMCs or a T cell subset sorted from them (not recorded which). The receptors stem from an adult woman who had mild COVID-19 (a few samples of this study predate the infection). Cell type and time point are not known.

The chain uses TRBV25-1 and TRBJ2-7, with 8 nucleotides matching TRBD1. The CDR3 is made up of 14 amino acids. Germline V gene data show CDR1 as MGHDK and CDR2 as SYGVNS. Losses at the gene ends were 9 bases for V and 2 bases for J; bases not matched to a gene: 9. CDR3: CASDGTGETYEQYF. The CDR3 DNA is TGTGCCAGTGACGGGACAGGAGAAACCTACGAGCAGTACTTC.

The chain links TRBV9 to TRBJ2-5; TRBD2 is a possible D gene (5 bases). The V gene's germline CDR1 is SGDLS and CDR2 YYNGEE. V was shortened by 1 base and J by 2 bases, with 15 bases between the two germline ends. The CDR3 runs 16 residues. The CDR3 coding sequence is TGTGCCAGCAGCGTATCAGGTTTGAGCGGACAAGAGACCCAGTACTTC. Translating gives CASSVSGLSGQETQYF.

V and J are TRBV4-3 and TRBJ1-1; D is uncertain. Germline CDR1 reads LGHNA; CDR2 reads YSLEER. V dropped 0 bases and J dropped 6 bases, with 8 bases sitting between them. The CDR3 totals 13 residues. Here the CDR3 reads CASSQDTRPEAFF. The CDR3 region has the DNA TGCGCCAGCAGCCAAGACACAAGACCTGAAGCTTTCTTT.

This clonotype was observed a few times. The chain is built from TRBV29-1 and TRBJ2-1; D is unresolved. Between the trimmed V and J ends, which lost 3 bases and 0 bases, there was a span of 12 bases. Germline V lookup: CDR1 SQVTM, CDR2 ANQGSEA. CDR3 length equals 15 residues. CDR3 in amino acids: CSVEIGRVSYNEQFF. The CDR3 bases are TGCAGCGTTGAGATTGGCAGAGTCTCCTACAATGAGCAGTTCTTC.

This clonotype was seen more than once but under ten times. The chain joins TRBV4-1 to TRBJ2-7; TRBD1 matches 10 bases. V trimming: 4 bases; J trimming: 5 bases; junction bases outside the gene matches: 5. CDR1 and CDR2 (germline): MGHRA, YSYEKL. This CDR3 region has 14 residues. DNA of the CDR3: TGCGCCAGCAGCCGAGCCGGGACAGGGGACGAGCAGTACTTC. Protein sequence: CASSRAGTGDEQYF.

This clonotype was observed at least ten times. This sequence joins TRBV7-9 and TRBJ2-1, with D unresolved. The V gene lost 6 bases and the J gene lost 5 bases, with 17 bases spanning the gap. CDR1 is SEHNR and CDR2 is FQNEAQ in the germline V gene (reference sequence). The length of the CDR3 is 15 residues. The CDR3 nucleotides read TGTGCCAGCAGGGGAACCCCCTCTACACACAATGAGCAGTTCTTC. Translated: CASRGTPSTHNEQFF. The variable domain in full, with the rest retrieved from reference TRBV7-9 and TRBJ2-1, is DTGVSQNPRHKITKRGQNVTFRCDPISEHNRLYWYRQTLGQGPEFLTYFQNEAQLEKSRLLSDRFSAERPKGSFSTLEIQRTEQGDSAMYLCASRGTPSTHNEQFFGPGTRLTVL.

This clonotype showed up just a few times. The chain is built from TRBV24-1 and TRBJ2-1; D call uncertain. Germline CDR1 and CDR2: KGHDR and SFDVKD. The CDR3 covers 15 residues. V was trimmed by 9 bases and J by 3 bases, leaving 17 bases between them. The CDR3 region has the DNA TGTGCCACCGCCCCCAGCGCCCCCCACTACAATGAGCAGTTCTTC. Its protein is CATAPSAPHYNEQFF.

This clonotype has only a few counts. The chain combines TRBV4-1 with TRBJ2-1; 10 bases align to TRBD2. Germline V lookup: CDR1 MGHRA, CDR2 YSYEKL. The junction had 6 bases not matched to a gene; V was cut back by 2 bases and J by 5 bases. This CDR3 has 16 residues. The CDR3 reads CASSQLLAGTNNEQFF. The CDR3 nucleotides read TGCGCCAGCAGCCAACTACTAGCGGGAACGAACAATGAGCAGTTCTTC.

This clonotype was observed a handful of times. The chain joins TRBV18 to TRBJ1-5; no firm D call. Germline V lookup: CDR1 KGHSH, CDR2 LQKENI. Trimming pared 6 bases from V and 4 bases from J, leaving 13 bases between. The CDR3 runs 14 residues. CDR3 protein: CASSLERGNQPQHF. The CDR3 nucleotides read TGTGCCAGCTCCCTAGAACGGGGAAATCAGCCCCAGCATTTT.

The rearrangement links TRBV30 to TRBJ2-3; D is perhaps TRBD2 (6 bases). The ends were cut back, 3 bases at V and 7 bases at J, with 14 bases in the middle. This CDR3 region has 13 residues. In germline, CDR1 is GTSNPN, CDR2 SVGIG (reference sequence). The CDR3 here is CAWSPGTANTQYF. Written as DNA, the CDR3 is TGTGCCTGGAGCCCAGGGACTGCAAATACGCAGTATTTT. The whole variable domain, filled in from reference TRBV30 and TRBJ2-3, reads SQTIHQWPATLVQPVGSPLSLECTVEGTSNPNLYWYRQAAGRGLQLLFYSVGIGQISSEVPQNLSASRPQDRQFILSSKKLLLSDSGFYLCAWSPGTANTQYFGPGTRLTVL.

The genes are TRBV19 and TRBJ2-5, with TRBD1 identical over 8 bases. The CDR3 is 16 amino acids. V lost 4 bases and J lost 1; bases outside the gene matches: 8. Looked up from germline, CDR1 is LNHDA and CDR2 is SQIVND (reference sequence). This CDR3 is CASSKVTGALQETQYF. In DNA form, the CDR3 reads TGTGCCAGTAGTAAGGTGACAGGGGCCCTCCAAGAGACCCAGTACTTC.

The CDR3 coding sequence is TGCAGTGCTAGTAGCGGGCGCTCCTACGAGCAGTACTTC. Its translation: CSASSGRSYEQYF. This rearrangement joins TRBV20-1 to TRBJ2-7; TRBD2 matches 7 bases. J was trimmed by 0 bases and V by 3 bases; bases with no gene match: 2. CDR3 length equals 13 residues. Germline V gene data show CDR1 as DFQATT and CDR2 as SNEGSKA (reference sequence).

The chain carries TRBV7-9 and TRBJ1-1, with D hard to call. The V end was cut by 3 bases, the J end by 1 base, with 9 bases between. Germline values: CDR1 SEHNR, CDR2 FQNEAQ (reference sequence). This CDR3 comprises 14 residues. This CDR3 reads CASSLLGKNTEAFF. CDR3 bases: TGTGCCAGCAGCTTGTTGGGGAAGAACACTGAAGCTTTCTTT.

This clonotype has only a few counts. V and J are TRBV7-8 and TRBJ1-5; TRBD1 might be the D (6 bases). V lost 1 base, J lost 0 bases, and 10 bases lay in between. The CDR3 sequence is 16 residues long. Germline assignment: CDR1 SGHVS and CDR2 FQNEAQ. CDR3 DNA sequence: TGTGCCAGCAGCTTAGTTGGACAGCGTAGCAATCAGCCCCAGCATTTT. It encodes CASSLVGQRSNQPQHF.

The V gene is TRBV3-1, the J gene TRBJ1-1; a possible D gene is TRBD1 (5 bases). Germline assignment: CDR1 LGHDT and CDR2 YNNKEL (reference sequence). With 2 bases removed from V and 6 bases from J, the gap between germline ends came to 13 bases. The CDR3 contains 14 residues. The CDR3 nucleotides read TGTGCCAGCAGCCAACACCAGGGAAAGGCTGAAGCTTTCTTT. Translating gives CASSQHQGKAEAFF.

The rearrangement links TRBV5-6 to TRBJ1-2; D remains ambiguous. Trimming shortened V by 1 base and J by 2 bases, and 18 bases separated the two germline ends. The germline gives CDR1 SGHDT, CDR2 YYEEEE. The CDR3 is made up of 17 amino acids. CDR3 DNA: TGTGCCAGCAGCTTGACGACAAGTGGGGATGGGAACTATGGCTACACCTTC. Its protein is CASSLTTSGDGNYGYTF. The full variable domain, completed using reference TRBV5-6 and TRBJ1-2, is DAGVTQSPTHLIKTRGQQVTLRCSPKSGHDTVSWYQQALGQGPQFIFQYYEEEERQRGNFPDRFSGHQFPNYSSELNVNALLLGDSALYLCASSLTTSGDGNYGYTFGSGTRLTVV.

A few counts support this clonotype. The chain joins TRBV4-2 to TRBJ2-2; D is perhaps TRBD2 (5 bases). Germline CDR1 LGHNA, CDR2 YNFKEQ. Deletions cut 8 bases from V and 4 bases from J, with 14 bases between. The CDR3 is made up of 14 amino acids. CDR3 region: CASRRMGSTGELFF. DNA for the CDR3: TGTGCCAGCCGGAGGATGGGTTCCACCGGGGAGCTGTTTTTT.

CDR3 nucleotide sequence: TGCGCCAGCAGTGAGCCAAACCCACAACCCATGCTCACAGATACGCAGTATTTT. This codes for CASSEPNPQPMLTDTQYF. V and J are TRBV10-2 and TRBJ2-3; D ambiguous. V lost 2 bases and J 2 bases, leaving 20 bases between the germline ends. Germline CDR1 reads WSHSY; CDR2 reads SAAADI. The CDR3 sequence is 18 residues long.

This clonotype was picked up a small number of times. The chain combines TRBV29-1 with TRBJ2-7, with TRBD2 matching over 8 bases. Germline V gene sequence: CDR1 SQVTM, CDR2 ANQGSEA. This CDR3 is built from 14 residues. The ends lost 5 bases at V and 5 bases at J; junction bases unmatched: 11. In nucleotides, the CDR3 is TGCAGCGTTCGGTCGGGGGGGGGCCGGAACGAGCAGTACTTC. This gives the protein CSVRSGGGRNEQYF.

This clonotype has more than one count but fewer than ten. CDR3 nucleotide sequence: TGCAGTGCTAGAGATCGTGTTGCGGGAGAACTAAGGAGCGGGGAGCTGTTTTTT. It translates to CSARDRVAGELRSGELFF. The chain couples TRBV20-1 to TRBJ2-2, with TRBD2 matching over 7 bases. The CDR3 is 18 residues long. V dropped 0 bases and J dropped 7; count of bases not matched to a gene: 17. The germline V gene encodes CDR1 DFQATT and CDR2 SNEGSKA (reference sequence).

This clonotype came up once. CDR3: CASSQQQLPGELFF. The CDR3, as DNA: TGTGCCAGCAGCCAACAACAACTACCCGGGGAGCTGTTTTTT. The chain recombines TRBV4-2 with TRBJ2-2; D gene unclear. Germline-derived CDR1 and CDR2 are LGHNA and YNFKEQ. Trimming cost V 2 bases and J 6 bases, with 10 bases left between them. The CDR3 length is 14 residues.

The rearrangement uses TRBV4-1 and TRBJ2-7; 10 nucleotides align to TRBD1. With 0 bases clipped from V and 5 bases from J, the junction kept 1 base outside the gene matches. CDR3 length equals 14 residues. Germline loops: CDR1 MGHRA, CDR2 YSYEKL. The CDR3 sequence: CASSQEGTGDEQYF. The CDR3 bases are TGCGCCAGCAGCCAAGAGGGGACAGGGGACGAGCAGTACTTC.

The table lists this clonotype with a few counts. The junction differs from germline at one of its ends, possibly a read error. The chain uses TRBV10-3 and TRBJ2-7; D gene uncertain. This CDR3 is built from 12 residues. Germline CDR1 is ENHRY and CDR2 is SYGVKD. CDR3 residues: CAISESLAQTHF. The CDR3 DNA sequence: TGTGCCATCAGTGAGTCTTTGGCCCAGACGCACTTC.

This clonotype is a singleton in its sample. CDR3 protein: CASSQTEGYGYTF. CDR3 bases: TGTGCCAGCAGCCAAACAGAGGGCTATGGCTACACCTTC. The chain is built from TRBV5-6 and TRBJ1-2, with D unclear. The CDR3 has 13 residues. Germline CDR1 SGHDT, CDR2 YYEEEE. V shed 4 bases and J shed 4 bases, with 11 bases lying between them.

This clonotype was observed a few times. CDR3 DNA: TGTGCCAGCAGCCACAGGGTCCGACCCAACAATGAGCAGTTCTTC. Translating gives CASSHRVRPNNEQFF. The chain links TRBV7-9 to TRBJ2-1; tentative D call: TRBD1 (6 bases). Trimming cost V 5 bases and J 5 bases, with 16 bases left between them. Germline V lookup: CDR1 SEHNR, CDR2 FQNEAQ (reference sequence). This CDR3 is 15 amino acids long.

The V and J genes are TRBV5-1 and TRBJ2-1; 11 positions agree with TRBD2. Germline trimming cut 0 bases from V and 0 bases from J; bases unmatched to any gene: 8. The CDR3 length is 19 residues. Germline V CDR1 and CDR2: SGHRS, YFSETQ. The CDR3 DNA follows: TGCGCCAGCAGCTTGGGTGGGGCTAGCGGGAGGATCTCCTACAATGAGCAGTTCTTC. Its protein is CASSLGGASGRISYNEQFF.

The rearrangement links TRBV4-1 to TRBJ1-1; D gene uncertain. The V gene's germline CDR1 is MGHRA and CDR2 YSYEKL. This CDR3 spans 15 amino acids. V was pared by 1 base and J by 5 bases, with 14 bases between. The CDR3 sequence is CASSQVLSLGTEAFF. For the CDR3, the DNA is TGCGCCAGCAGCCAAGTTCTTTCTTTGGGGACTGAAGCTTTCTTT.

This clonotype was counted a few times. This sequence joins TRBV7-9 and TRBJ2-2, with unresolved D. The CDR3 sequence is 17 residues long. Trimming stripped 3 bases from V and 3 bases from J, with 17 bases between. Per germline, CDR1 SEHNR and CDR2 FQNEAQ (reference sequence). The CDR3 region is CASSFPETGVDTGELFF. CDR3 sequence (DNA): TGTGCCAGCAGCTTCCCCGAGACTGGGGTTGACACCGGGGAGCTGTTTTTT.

This clonotype has only a few counts. V usage is TRBV5-1 and J usage is TRBJ2-2, with a weak D call TRBD1 (6 bases). The CDR3 runs 15 residues. Germline CDR1 SGHRS, CDR2 YFSETQ. V lost 1 base and J 3 bases, leaving 10 bases between the germline ends. The CDR3 protein is CASSLRGGDTGELFF. Written as DNA, the CDR3 is TGCGCCAGCAGCTTGAGAGGGGGTGACACCGGGGAGCTGTTTTTT.

This clonotype came up many times. The chain is built from TRBV20-1 and TRBJ2-1; the match to TRBD2 covers 8 bases. After removal of 2 bases from V and 8 bases from J, the junction contained 11 bases not matched to a gene. Germline lookup yields CDR1 DFQATT and CDR2 SNEGSKA (reference sequence). The CDR3 runs 15 residues. CDR3 bases: TGCAGTGCTAGATCAAGGCGGACTAGCACATATGAGCAGTTCTTC. Its protein is CSARSRRTSTYEQFF.